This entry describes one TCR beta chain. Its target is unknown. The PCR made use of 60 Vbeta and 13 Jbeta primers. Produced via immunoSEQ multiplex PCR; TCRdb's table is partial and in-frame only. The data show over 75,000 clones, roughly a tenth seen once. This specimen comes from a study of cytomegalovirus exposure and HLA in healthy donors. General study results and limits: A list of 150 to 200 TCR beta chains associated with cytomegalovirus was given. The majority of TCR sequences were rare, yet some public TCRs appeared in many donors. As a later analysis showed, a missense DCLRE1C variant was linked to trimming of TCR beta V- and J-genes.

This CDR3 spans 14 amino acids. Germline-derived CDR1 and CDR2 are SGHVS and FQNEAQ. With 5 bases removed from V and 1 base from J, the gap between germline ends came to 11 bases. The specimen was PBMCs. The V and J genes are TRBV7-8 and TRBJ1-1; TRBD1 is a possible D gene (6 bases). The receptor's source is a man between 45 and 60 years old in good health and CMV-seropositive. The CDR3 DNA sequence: TGTGCCAGCAGCATCCGGGACAAGAACACTGAAGCTTTCTTT. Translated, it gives CASSIRDKNTEAFF.